This is a list of T cell receptor beta chains from one sample in a study of response to subunit inactivated influenza vaccine. TCRdb independently ran MiXCR on the RT-PCR reads; one entry per CDR3 protein. The repertoire has 500,000 to 700,000 distinct CDR3 sequences, around 25% of them found once; the top ten carry 2.8%. The sample was also reused in another study, on T cells expressing NK-cell markers.

Sequences were derived from CD4+ T cells sorted from PBMCs, sampled 12 days after vaccination. All receptors come from a man aged 50 to 59 who received an inactivated influenza vaccine. The conserved cysteine and the conserved F or W are not part of the CDR3 here. The order of the fields is J gene, V gene, CDR3 length, CDR3 protein.

j_gene: TRBJ2-3
v_gene: TRBV10-3
len: 12
CDR3aa: ASRDRGRFDTQY

j_gene: TRBJ2-3
v_gene: TRBV24-1
len: 14
CDR3aa: ATSDPGLAVTDTQY

j_gene: TRBJ1-2
v_gene: TRBV6-4
len: 15
CDR3aa: ASSDLPGGATGGGYT

j_gene: TRBJ2-1
v_gene: TRBV18
len: 13
CDR3aa: ASSRTSGRINEQF

j_gene: TRBJ2-7
v_gene: TRBV15
len: 10
CDR3aa: ATSRDFREQY

j_gene: TRBJ2-4
v_gene: TRBV18
len: 14
CDR3aa: ASSRTSGSSLYIQY

j_gene: TRBJ2-7
v_gene: TRBV29-1
len: 12
CDR3aa: SVALGSISYEQY

j_gene: TRBJ1-6
v_gene: TRBV28
len: 14
CDR3aa: ASSLGGGLLHSPLH

j_gene: TRBJ2-1
v_gene: TRBV12-3/TRBV12-4
len: 10
CDR3aa: ASTGRYNEQF

j_gene: TRBJ2-4
v_gene: TRBV27
len: 14
CDR3aa: ASSFDTNLAKNIQY

j_gene: TRBJ2-7
v_gene: TRBV14
len: 12
CDR3aa: ASSQVGKGGEQY

j_gene: TRBJ2-7
v_gene: TRBV6-2/TRBV6-3
len: 11
CDR3aa: ASSPGHLYEQY

j_gene: TRBJ2-7
v_gene: TRBV7-2
len: 13
CDR3aa: ASSSPTSGRNEQY

j_gene: TRBJ2-7
v_gene: TRBV28
len: 12
CDR3aa: ASSLPTVPYEQY

j_gene: TRBJ2-1
v_gene: TRBV12-3/TRBV12-4
len: 14
CDR3aa: ASSFSSSAGATEQF

j_gene: TRBJ2-1
v_gene: TRBV30
len: 12
CDR3aa: ACSLLAVYNEQF

j_gene: TRBJ2-3
v_gene: TRBV4-3
len: 13
CDR3aa: ASSNGQGRTDTQY

j_gene: TRBJ2-3
v_gene: TRBV14
len: 13
CDR3aa: ASSQGGAWTDTQY

j_gene: TRBJ1-1
v_gene: TRBV4-2
len: 16
CDR3aa: ASSQTGGTGGVNTEAF

j_gene: TRBJ2-7
v_gene: TRBV5-1
len: 13
CDR3aa: ASNRRAVNYYEQY

j_gene: TRBJ2-7
v_gene: TRBV6-2/TRBV6-3
len: 10
CDR3aa: ASTDPPYEQY

j_gene: TRBJ1-5
v_gene: TRBV2
len: 11
CDR3aa: ASQGQAGQPQH

j_gene: TRBJ2-7
v_gene: TRBV12-5
len: 10
CDR3aa: ASGLVTARAP

j_gene: TRBJ1-5
v_gene: TRBV5-1
len: 13
CDR3aa: ASSLDGHSNQPQH

j_gene: TRBJ2-1
v_gene: TRBV3-1
len: 12
CDR3aa: ASSQTGQVNEQF

j_gene: TRBJ2-1
v_gene: TRBV25-1
len: 9
CDR3aa: ASSGIHEQF

j_gene: TRBJ2-3
v_gene: TRBV28
len: 12
CDR3aa: ASTTGGVGDTQY

j_gene: TRBJ2-3
v_gene: TRBV4-3
len: 14
CDR3aa: ASSQEAGGNTDTQY

j_gene: TRBJ2-7
v_gene: TRBV3-1
len: 13
CDR3aa: ASSPRDTFSYEQY

j_gene: TRBJ1-2
v_gene: TRBV4-3
len: 13
CDR3aa: ASSQDVMAGPGYT

j_gene: TRBJ2-3
v_gene: TRBV12-3/TRBV12-4
len: 12
CDR3aa: ASSLRDRGRAQY

j_gene: TRBJ1-1
v_gene: TRBV6-2/TRBV6-3
len: 10
CDR3aa: AVGEMNTEAF

j_gene: TRBJ1-5
v_gene: TRBV4-1
len: 14
CDR3aa: ASSQSGQGGNQPQH

j_gene: TRBJ2-1
v_gene: TRBV18
len: 13
CDR3aa: ASSPRRGPVDEQF

j_gene: TRBJ2-5
v_gene: TRBV11-3
len: 10
CDR3aa: ASSLFGGTQY

j_gene: TRBJ1-2
v_gene: TRBV7-2
len: 11
CDR3aa: ASSLQGSYGYT

j_gene: TRBJ2-5
v_gene: TRBV7-2
len: 15
CDR3aa: ASIKAPVGRGQETQY

j_gene: TRBJ2-7
v_gene: TRBV29-1
len: 14
CDR3aa: SVAGASGNVNYEQY

j_gene: TRBJ2-1
v_gene: TRBV15
len: 17
CDR3aa: ATSKPLRGGTGSYNEQF

j_gene: TRBJ2-2
v_gene: TRBV7-2
len: 12
CDR3aa: ASSQSQGTGELF

j_gene: TRBJ2-4
v_gene: TRBV29-1
len: 11
CDR3aa: SVGGLAKNIQY

j_gene: TRBJ1-6
v_gene: TRBV25-1
len: 11
CDR3aa: ASSTRDNSPLH

j_gene: TRBJ2-3
v_gene: TRBV10-3
len: 12
CDR3aa: AISGRGQEDTQY

j_gene: TRBJ2-2
v_gene: TRBV4-2
len: 15
CDR3aa: ASSQATSGTTTGELF

j_gene: TRBJ2-7
v_gene: TRBV5-1
len: 13
CDR3aa: ASSSPDRAAYEQY

j_gene: TRBJ2-1
v_gene: TRBV28
len: 11
CDR3aa: ASSAGQDNEQF

j_gene: TRBJ2-3
v_gene: TRBV4-1
len: 14
CDR3aa: ASSQDRSSAADTQY

j_gene: TRBJ2-1
v_gene: TRBV3-1
len: 13
CDR3aa: ASSARSARENEQF

j_gene: TRBJ2-3
v_gene: TRBV12-3/TRBV12-4
len: 13
CDR3aa: ASRIGQASTDTQY

j_gene: TRBJ1-5
v_gene: TRBV12-3/TRBV12-4
len: 10
CDR3aa: ASSPLRGVQH

j_gene: TRBJ2-2
v_gene: TRBV24-1
len: 14
CDR3aa: ATSDFSGSNTGELF

j_gene: TRBJ2-1
v_gene: TRBV3-1
len: 13
CDR3aa: ASSPGLASNNEQF

j_gene: TRBJ2-1
v_gene: TRBV12-3/TRBV12-4
len: 15
CDR3aa: ASSPWTSGGYYNEQF

j_gene: TRBJ1-2
v_gene: TRBV5-4
len: 14
CDR3aa: ASSPPGQGANGGYT

j_gene: TRBJ1-2
v_gene: TRBV4-3
len: 12
CDR3aa: ASSHTGRSYGYT